The 13 T cell receptor beta chains below come from one sample, sequenced in a study of T cells in Graves' hyperthyroidism and ophthalmopathy. The CDR3 regions of TCR beta were amplified from RNA transcripts. The HTBI set primed first-round TCR CDR3 RT-PCR. MiXCR was run by TCRdb on the multiplex PCR reads, yielding one entry per CDR3 protein. This sample has about 420,000 distinct CDR3 sequences, with approximately 14% found just once. Sequencing was performed on blood. All receptors derive from a woman aged 18-29 years with Graves' hyperthyroidism.

There are a few counts of this clonotype. This chain joins TRBV12-3 or TRBV12-4 and TRBJ2-4; 7 bases fit TRBD1. The CDR3 has 17 amino acids. The trim removed 5 bases at V and 0 bases at J, leaving 10 bases unmatched. The CDR3 protein is CASSIRTGALAKNIQYF. DNA for the CDR3: TGTGCCAGCAGTATAAGAACAGGGGCCCTAGCCAAAAACATTCAGTACTTC.

This clonotype was counted many times. This sequence joins TRBV11-2 and TRBJ2-1; D call uncertain. Germline CDR1 SGHAT, CDR2 FQNNGV. This CDR3 contains 14 residues. Deletions cut 2 bases from V and 7 bases from J, with 12 bases between. CDR3 sequence reads: CASSLTGSVNEQFF. In DNA form, the CDR3 reads TGTGCCAGCAGCTTAACCGGGTCGGTAAATGAGCAGTTCTTC.

The V gene is TRBV27, the J gene TRBJ1-4; 7 bases are a match to TRBD1. V lost 5 bases to trimming and J lost 5 bases; unmatched junction nucleotides: 8. This CDR3 spans 15 amino acids. CDR1 and CDR2 (germline): MNHEY, SMNVEV (reference sequence). CDR3 in DNA: TGTGCCAGCAGTAGTTGGGGGACAGTGAATGAAAAACTGTTTTTT. Amino acid sequence: CASSSWGTVNEKLFF. Full variable domain (rest looked up from reference TRBV27 and TRBJ1-4): EAQVTQNPRYLITVTGKKLTVTCSQNMNHEYMSWYRQDPGLGLRQIYYSMNVEVTDKGDVPEGYKVSRKEKRNFPLILESPSPNQTSLYFCASSSWGTVNEKLFFGSGTQLSVL.

The CDR3 reads CASSYLGLAGALYEQYF. The CDR3 nucleotides read TGTGCCAGCAGTTACTTAGGACTAGCGGGGGCCCTCTACGAGCAGTACTTC. V is TRBV6-5 and J is TRBJ2-7, with TRBD2 matching 13 bases. V gave up 1 base and J gave up 3 bases; unmatched junction bases: 6. The CDR3 extends over 17 amino acids. Germline V gene sequence: CDR1 MNHEY, CDR2 SVGAGI.

This clonotype appeared many times. V is TRBV7-8 and J is TRBJ2-7; no clear D gene. This CDR3 is built from 14 residues. Trimming stripped 3 bases from V and 2 bases from J, with 11 bases between. Looked up from germline, CDR1 is SGHVS and CDR2 is FQNEAQ. CDR3 bases: TGTGCCAGCAGCTTGCAGGTTGTCACCTACGAGCAGTACTTC. Translated, it gives CASSLQVVTYEQYF.

The CDR3 spells CASRSPLAGANNDEQFF. In nucleotides, the CDR3 is TGCGCCAGCAGGTCCCCCCTAGCGGGAGCCAACAATGATGAGCAGTTCTTC. V gene TRBV4-1 combines with J gene TRBJ2-1; 10 bases match TRBD2. From germline, CDR1 is MGHRA and CDR2 YSYEKL. The CDR3 consists of 17 residues. The V and J ends lost 6 bases and 8 bases, in that order; junction bases with no gene match: 16.

This chain links TRBV28 with TRBJ2-7; possible D gene TRBD2, 6 bases. Trimming left V 4 bases short and J 0 bases short, with 10 bases between. Germline V CDR1 and CDR2: MDHEN, SYDVKM. The CDR3 covers 14 residues. The CDR3 here is CASSWGGNSYEQYF. CDR3 coding DNA: TGTGCCAGCAGTTGGGGCGGGAACTCCTACGAGCAGTACTTC.

About this clonotype: A single base separates this from a much larger clone, so it may be a read error. The chain uses TRBV28 and TRBJ1-6; D not certain. The CDR3 loop spans 12 amino acids. CDR1 and CDR2 from the germline V gene are MDHEN and SYDVKM. The CDR3 loop is CAGSPLDSPLHF. The CDR3 DNA reads TGTGCCGGCAGTCCTCTTGATTCACCCCTCCACTTT.

A few counts support this clonotype. Possible read error: a much larger clone is one base away. The final CDR3 position lacks the conserved phenylalanine or tryptophan, pointing to a likely read error. V is TRBV7-2 and J is TRBJ1-1, with 7 bases lining up with TRBD1. Germline-derived CDR1 and CDR2 are SGHTA and FQGNSA. The CDR3 extends over 14 amino acids. V was pared by 1 base and J by 1 base, with 0 bases of the junction left unmatched. CDR3 residues: CASSLGQGNTEAFL. CDR3 DNA sequence: TGTGCCAGCAGCTTAGGACAGGGGAACACTGAAGCTTTCCTT.

This clonotype has at least ten counts. The chain has TRBV4-1 and TRBJ1-2; tentative D call: TRBD1 (6 bases). CDR1 and CDR2 (germline): MGHRA, YSYEKL. V dropped 2 bases and J dropped 2 bases, with 15 bases sitting between them. The CDR3 covers 16 residues. The CDR3 protein is CASSQLQGQVNYGYTF. DNA of the CDR3: TGCGCCAGCAGCCAATTACAGGGACAAGTCAACTATGGCTACACCTTC.

This clonotype was counted ten times or more. V gene TRBV28 combines with J gene TRBJ2-7; D unresolved. Trimming took off 8 bases at V and 2 bases at J, with 10 bases between the two ends. The CDR3 covers 12 residues. The germline V gene encodes CDR1 MDHEN and CDR2 SYDVKM. The CDR3 DNA reads TGTGCCAGCGGCGTAGATCCCTACGAGCAGTACTTC. It is translated as CASGVDPYEQYF.

This clonotype was observed many times. The chain employs TRBV5-1 and TRBJ1-6; D may be TRBD1 (6 bases). The V end lost 1 base, the J end lost 6 bases, and 11 bases lay between the germline ends. Germline CDR1 and CDR2: SGHRS and YFSETQ. This CDR3 region has 15 residues. CDR3 amino acids: CASSLSGQFNSPLHF. The CDR3 DNA follows: TGCGCCAGCAGCTTGAGCGGACAGTTTAATTCACCCCTCCACTTT.

The rearrangement uses TRBV5-1 and TRBJ2-7; the D gene is possibly TRBD2 (6 bases). CDR1 is SGHRS, CDR2 YFSETQ, per germline. Trimming took 4 bases from V and 7 from J, leaving 18 bases between them. This CDR3 contains 14 residues. CDR3 DNA sequence: TGCGCCAGCAGCGTCACCGGGACTTCCTCGGAGCAGTACTTC. This codes for CASSVTGTSSEQYF.